Below are 5 T cell receptor beta chains sequenced from a single sample in a study of cytomegalovirus exposure and HLA in healthy donors. Profiling relied on immunoSEQ multiplex PCR, and the TCRdb table lists in-frame clones only, not all of them. Counted here are about 56,000 clones, 93% occurring once; the ten biggest clones make up about 1.8%. Specimen: PBMCs. These receptors were collected from a woman aged 18-29 years in good health and CMV-seropositive.

The rearrangement links TRBV6-5 to TRBJ1-5, with D possibly matching TRBD1 (6 bases). Trimming stripped 6 bases from V and 5 bases from J, with 17 bases between. CDR3 length: 15 residues. CDR1 is MNHEY and CDR2 is SVGAGI in the germline V gene. The CDR3: CASSPRTVHYQPQHF. Here the CDR3 DNA reads TGTGCCAGCAGCCCAAGGACAGTACATTATCAGCCCCAGCATTTT.

The rearrangement links TRBV28 to TRBJ1-2; no clear D gene. The germline V gene has CDR1 MDHEN and CDR2 SYDVKM. The V end was cut by 5 bases, the J end by 8 bases, with 18 bases between. The CDR3 sequence is 14 residues long. CDR3 residues: CASSIPGTRVGYTF. DNA for the CDR3: TGTGCCAGCAGTATACCGGGAACCCGGGTGGGCTACACCTTC.

The rearrangement uses TRBV7-3 and TRBJ2-3; possible D gene TRBD2, 6 bases. V was trimmed by 2 bases and J by 5 bases, leaving 11 bases between them. CDR3 length: 14 residues. Germline CDR1 is SGHTA and CDR2 is FQGTGA. The DNA of the CDR3 is TGTGCCAGCAGCTTAGCGGGGCCCGGAGATACGCAGTATTTT. It specifies CASSLAGPGDTQYF.

The CDR3 loop reads CSVVVRGEKLFF. DNA for the CDR3: TGCAGCGTTGTGGTCAGGGGTGAAAAACTGTTTTTT. The V and J genes are TRBV29-1 and TRBJ1-4, with D perhaps matching TRBD1 (6 bases). This CDR3 is 12 amino acids long. CDR1 SQVTM and CDR2 ANQGSEA come from the germline V gene. V was shortened by 4 bases and J by 7 bases, with 10 bases between the two germline ends.

The genes are TRBV19 and TRBJ2-3, with a tentative D call TRBD2 (6 bases). The ends were cut back, 6 bases at V and 6 bases at J, with 16 bases in the middle. CDR3 size: 14 residues. Germline V CDR1 and CDR2: LNHDA, SQIVND (reference sequence). CDR3 region: CASRSSANRDTQYF. Here the CDR3 DNA reads TGTGCCAGTAGGTCTAGCGCCAACCGGGATACGCAGTATTTT. The variable domain in full, with the rest retrieved from reference TRBV19 and TRBJ2-3, is DGGITQSPKYLFRKEGQNVTLSCEQNLNHDAMYWYRQDPGQGLRLIYYSQIVNDFQKGDIAEGYSVSREKKESFPLTVTSAQKNPTAFYLCASRSSANRDTQYFGPGTRLTVL.